This T cell receptor beta chain was sequenced for a study of blood T cells in healthy people across ages. The CDR3 contains 14 residues. Between the trimmed V and J ends, which lost 6 bases and 1 base, there was a span of 12 bases. A J-beta primer mix and a sample-barcoded 5' primer were used in a second PCR of roughly 6 to 11 cycles. TCRdb fed the 5' RACE reads into MiXCR, producing one record per CDR3 protein. The sample records about 800,000 distinct CDR3 sequences, 20% to 25% being singletons. The same sample was also used in a study of T cells of mothers and their children.

The J gene is TRBJ1-1, the V gene TRBV12-3 or TRBV12-4; possibly TRBD1 for D (5 bases). The sample was blood. This clonotype was obtained from a boy aged 10-17 years in good health. DNA of the CDR3: TGTGCCAGCAGGTATAATACAGGGAACACTGAAGCTTTCTTT. Protein: CASRYNTGNTEAFF.